These 2 T cell receptor beta chains originate from one sample sequenced in a study of T-cell memory formation after mild COVID-19. MiXCR was run by TCRdb on the 5' RACE reads, yielding one entry per CDR3 protein. The sample has under 450,000 distinct CDR3 sequences; 20% to 25% are singletons. Sequenced material: PBMCs or a T cell subset sorted from them (not recorded which). These receptors were obtained from a man between 18 and 35 years old who had mild COVID-19 (a few samples of this study predate the infection). Cell type and time point are not known.

The genes are TRBV11-3 and TRBJ2-1, with D unclear. There are 16 residues in the CDR3. Germline CDR1 is SGHNT and CDR2 is YENEEA. V lost 5 bases and J 0 bases, leaving 14 bases between the germline ends. Written as DNA, the CDR3 is TGTGCCAGCAGCCCCCGTTTGCGTAGCTCCTACAATGAGCAGTTCTTC. It translates to CASSPRLRSSYNEQFF.

The chain is built from TRBV7-9 and TRBJ1-3; D is unresolved. The germline V and J ends were trimmed by 3 bases and 1 base, with 7 bases remaining between them. Per germline, CDR1 SEHNR and CDR2 FQNEAQ (reference sequence). This CDR3 comprises 14 residues. The CDR3 nucleotides are TGTGCCAGCAGCTTTACCGGTTCTGGAAACACCATATATTTT. It is translated as CASSFTGSGNTIYF.